The present TCR beta chain was sequenced within a study of cytomegalovirus exposure and HLA in healthy donors. The CDR3 is 18 amino acids. CDR1 is SGHRS, CDR2 YFSETQ, per germline. Trimming shortened V by 4 bases and J by 0 bases, and 20 bases separated the two germline ends. It was with 60 Vbeta and 13 Jbeta primers that the PCR ran. In the original processing: An analysis that came later counted 80 million or so unique TCR beta chains, some 11 million shared. Profiled with immunoSEQ multiplex PCR; TCRdb holds only in-frame clones, not every one. The DNA gave D and trimming, while V, J and clone size come from that table. The table has roughly 140,000 clones, over 55% seen once; the top ten hold approximately 2.1%.

This TCR derives from a man between 40 and 49 years old in good health and CMV-seronegative. Sequenced input: PBMCs. The gene calls are TRBV5-1 and TRBJ1-3; D may be TRBD1 (6 bases). Here the CDR3 reads CASSPGTFVGLSGNTIYF. The CDR3 region has the DNA TGCGCCAGCAGCCCAGGGACATTTGTAGGACTCTCTGGAAACACCATATATTTT.